This T cell receptor beta chain is drawn from a study of graft-versus-host responses after intestinal transplantation. Study as a whole: Multivisceral, liver-intestinal, or isolated intestinal grafts were transplanted into recipients. Study results and caveats: Declines in HvG clones occurring early post-transplant were associated with peak circulating GvH clone levels. Some patients had graft-donor T cell macrochimerism. In their allografts, the ratios of graft-versus-host to host-versus-graft T cell clones were high. Recipient bone marrow held GvH clones, some seen earlier in ileum or blood.

The method was immunoSEQ multiplex PCR; TCRdb's version includes in-frame clones alone and lacks a portion of them. The table lists over 90,000 clones, 90% to 95% of them singletons. CDR1 is PRHDT, CDR2 FYEKMQ, per germline (reference sequence). Trimming removed 0 bases from V and 8 bases from J, with 5 bases in between. The CDR3 covers 12 residues. In its sample, this clone was seen a few times. Its cognate antigen is unknown. Material: unstimulated CD8+ T cells sorted from spleen or lymph node cells, obtained before intestinal transplant. The clonotype comes from a human donor who received an intestinal transplant. The chain carries TRBV13 and TRBJ1-3; D gene ambiguous. The CDR3 DNA reads as TGTGCCAGCAGCTTAGGGGAGGACACCATATATTTT. Translated, it gives CASSLGEDTIYF.